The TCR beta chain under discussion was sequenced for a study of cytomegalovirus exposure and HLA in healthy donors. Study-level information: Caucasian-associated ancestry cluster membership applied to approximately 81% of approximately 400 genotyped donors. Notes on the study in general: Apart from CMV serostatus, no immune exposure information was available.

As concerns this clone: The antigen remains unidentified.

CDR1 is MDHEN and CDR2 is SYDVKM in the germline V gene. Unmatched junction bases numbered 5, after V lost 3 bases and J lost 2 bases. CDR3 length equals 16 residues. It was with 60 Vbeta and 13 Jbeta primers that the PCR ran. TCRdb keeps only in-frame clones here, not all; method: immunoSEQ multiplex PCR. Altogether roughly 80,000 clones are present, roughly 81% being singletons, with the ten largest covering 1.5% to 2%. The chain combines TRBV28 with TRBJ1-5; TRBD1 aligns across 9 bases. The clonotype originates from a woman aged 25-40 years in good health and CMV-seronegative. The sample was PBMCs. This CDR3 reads CASSLDRGNGNQPQHF. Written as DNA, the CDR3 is TGTGCCAGCAGTTTGGACAGGGGCAACGGCAATCAGCCCCAGCATTTT.